Shown below are 7 T cell receptor beta chains from a single sample sequenced in a study of monozygotic twins with inflammatory bowel disease. Each CDR3 protein gets one entry in TCRdb, which reprocessed the 5' RACE reads and gives no DNA. The listing contains about 160,000 distinct CDR3 sequences. The sequenced material came from blood. The receptors shown here come from a human donor with ulcerative colitis or Crohn's disease, or a healthy co-twin of an affected twin (not recorded which).

The V call is TRBV6-2 or TRBV6-3, the J call TRBJ1-1. Germline CDR1 reads MNHEY; CDR2 reads SVGEGT. The CDR3 runs 13 residues. The CDR3 here is CASSYSANTEAFF.

This chain links TRBV30 with TRBJ1-2. In germline, CDR1 is GTSNPN, CDR2 SVGIG (reference sequence). This CDR3 has 12 residues. CDR3 protein: CAWMDRPYGYTF. Full variable domain (remainder filled in from reference TRBV30 and TRBJ1-2): SQTIHQWPATLVQPVGSPLSLECTVEGTSNPNLYWYRQAAGRGLQLLFYSVGIGQISSEVPQNLSASRPQDRQFILSSKKLLLSDSGFYLCAWMDRPYGYTFGSGTRLTVV.

The chain recombines TRBV9 with TRBJ2-7; the D gene TCRdb calls, TRBD1, cannot be checked with no DNA. Germline V gene data show CDR1 as SGDLS and CDR2 as YYNGEE. CDR3 length equals 16 residues. This CDR3 reads CASSPEWTGKGDEQYF.

The chain carries TRBV27 and TRBJ1-2; checking the TCRdb D call of TRBD1 is not possible without DNA. The CDR3 sequence is 14 residues long. Germline assignment: CDR1 MNHEY and CDR2 SMNVEV (reference sequence). CDR3 amino acids: CASSRGGGFYGYTF.

The rearrangement uses TRBV7-9 and TRBJ2-3; TCRdb indicates TRBD1, and absent DNA this call remains unverified. The CDR3 sequence is 15 residues long. Germline-derived CDR1 and CDR2 are SEHNR and FQNEAQ (reference sequence). CDR3: CASSADTARFGTQYF.

The rearrangement joins TRBV30 to TRBJ2-7. The CDR3 contains 13 residues. Germline V gene data show CDR1 as GTSNPN and CDR2 as SVGIG (reference sequence). This chain's CDR3 is CAWSEDGPYEQYF.

The chain recombines TRBV10-3 with TRBJ2-1. CDR1 is ENHRY, CDR2 SYGVKD, per germline. The CDR3 consists of 11 residues. CDR3 sequence: CAISGANEQFF.